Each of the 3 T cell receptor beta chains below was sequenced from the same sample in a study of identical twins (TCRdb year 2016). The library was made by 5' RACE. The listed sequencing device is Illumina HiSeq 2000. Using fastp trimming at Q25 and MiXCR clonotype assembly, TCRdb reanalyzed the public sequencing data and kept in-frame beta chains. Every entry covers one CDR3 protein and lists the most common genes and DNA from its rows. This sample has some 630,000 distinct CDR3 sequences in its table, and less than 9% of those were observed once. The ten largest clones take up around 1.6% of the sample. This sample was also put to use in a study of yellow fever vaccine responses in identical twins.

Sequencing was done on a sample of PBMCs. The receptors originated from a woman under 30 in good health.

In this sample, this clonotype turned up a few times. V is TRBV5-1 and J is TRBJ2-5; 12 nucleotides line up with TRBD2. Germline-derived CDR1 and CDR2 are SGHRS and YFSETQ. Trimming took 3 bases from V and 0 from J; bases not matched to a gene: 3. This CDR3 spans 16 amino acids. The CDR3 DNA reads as TGCGCCAGCAGCTCGAGGACTAGCGGGGACCAAGAGACCCAGTACTTC. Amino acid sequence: CASSSRTSGDQETQYF.

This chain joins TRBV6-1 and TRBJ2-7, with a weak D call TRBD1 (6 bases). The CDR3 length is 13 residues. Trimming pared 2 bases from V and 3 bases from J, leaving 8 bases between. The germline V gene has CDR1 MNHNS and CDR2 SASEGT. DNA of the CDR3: TGTGCCAGCAGTGAACTGGACAGCTACGAGCAGTACGTC. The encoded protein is CASSELDSYEQYV.

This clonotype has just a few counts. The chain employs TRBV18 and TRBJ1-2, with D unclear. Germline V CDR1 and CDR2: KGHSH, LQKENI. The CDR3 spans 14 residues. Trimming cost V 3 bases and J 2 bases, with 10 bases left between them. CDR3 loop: CASSPEARNYGYTF. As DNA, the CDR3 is TGTGCCAGCTCACCGGAGGCCCGCAACTATGGCTACACCTTC. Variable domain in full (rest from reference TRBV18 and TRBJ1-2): NAGVMQNPRHLVRRRGQEARLRCSPMKGHSHVYWYRQLPEEGLKFMVYLQKENIIDESGMPKERFSAEFPKEGPSILRIQQVVRGDSAAYFCASSPEARNYGYTFGSGTRLTVV.